These 20 T cell receptor beta chains came from one sample sequenced in a study of T cells in women clearing cervical HPV infection. The table came from immunoSEQ multiplex PCR; TCRdb's copy has only in-frame clones and leaves some out. This table holds some 40,000 clones. Material for sequencing was blood buffy coat. The receptors stem from a woman aged 18-69 years with a cervical HPV16 infection that either progressed to CIN3+ or cleared (not recorded which).

In regard to this clone: Read coverage stops 3 residues before the CDR3 terminus; the germline J gene supplies the remainder. The chain uses TRBV20-1 and TRBJ2-5; D not certain. Germline values: CDR1 DFQATT, CDR2 SNEGSKA (reference sequence). The CDR3 runs 12 residues. The germline V and J ends were trimmed by 6 bases and 4 bases, with 12 bases remaining between them. The CDR3 here is CSALLAGETQYF. The DNA read from the CDR3 is TGCAGTGCCCTACTCGCAGGAGAGACC.

Worth noting for this clone: The CDR3 goes on 3 residues after the read ends, and that part is filled in from the germline J gene. The V call is TRBV14, the J call TRBJ2-7, with 10 positions matching TRBD1. This CDR3 region has 13 residues. Germline lookup yields CDR1 SGHDN and CDR2 FVKESK. V shed 6 bases and J 4 bases; nucleotides not matched to a gene: 3. The sequenced part of the CDR3 DNA is TGTGCCAGCAGGGGACAGGGGAGGTACGAG. This codes for CASRGQGRYE. The whole CDR3 reads CASRGQGRYEQYF.

Remarks on this clone: Read data end 3 residues before the CDR3 end; the end is taken from the germline J gene. This chain joins TRBV2 and TRBJ2-1; 12 nucleotides line up with TRBD2. Looked up from germline, CDR1 is SNHLY and CDR2 is FYNNEI. This CDR3 spans 15 amino acids. V lost 5 bases and J lost 8; bases outside the gene matches: 7. The part of the CDR3 DNA that was read is TGTGCCAGCAGTCTAGCGGGGGGGCCTTTGGATGAG. Residues: CASSLAGGPLDE. The CDR3 as a whole reads CASSLAGGPLDEQFF.

Incomplete CDR3 DNA: TGTGCCAGCAGTGGAGACATCCTTGAA. Protein product: CASSGDILE. The complete CDR3 reads CASSGDILEAFF. The chain couples TRBV6-1 to TRBJ1-1; no definite D call. From the germline J gene comes the end of the CDR3, since the read stops 3 residues before it. Germline CDR1 reads MNHNS; CDR2 reads SASEGT. The CDR3 length is 12 residues. The V and J ends lost 4 bases and 7 bases respectively, with 10 bases between them.

Notes on this clone: The CDR3 is cut off 3 residues early in the read; its end comes from the germline J gene. The chain combines TRBV30 with TRBJ1-4; unclear D gene. V lost 0 bases and J 7 bases, leaving 6 bases between the germline ends. The CDR3 covers 12 residues. The germline gives CDR1 GTSNPN, CDR2 SVGIG (reference sequence). Partial CDR3 DNA: TGTGCCTGGAGTGTACAAGTTGAAAAA. Amino acids: CAWSVQVEK. The full CDR3 sequence reads CAWSVQVEKLFF.

Concerning this clone: From the germline J gene comes the end of the CDR3, since the read stops 3 residues before it. J is TRBJ2-2 and V is TRBV5-4, with TRBD1 matching 9 bases. CDR1 is SGHNT, CDR2 YYREEE, per germline (reference sequence). The CDR3 runs 16 residues. V was pared by 4 bases and J by 2 bases, with 6 bases of the junction left unmatched. The CDR3 DNA, read in part, is TGTGCCAGCAGCGTCGGACAGGGGTTTAACACCGGGGAG. Translating it yields CASSVGQGFNTGE. The entire CDR3 reads CASSVGQGFNTGELFF.

Comments on this clone: The CDR3 is cut off 3 residues early in the read; its end comes from the germline J gene. The chain employs TRBV5-1 and TRBJ1-4; the D gene is possibly TRBD1 (5 bases). Germline V gene lookup returns CDR1 SGHRS and CDR2 YFSETQ. V was cut by 1 base and J by 4 bases, with 8 bases left in between. CDR3 length equals 14 residues. The CDR3 here is CASSLTGGNEKLFF. The part of the CDR3 DNA that was read is TGCGCCAGCAGCTTGACGGGGGGTAATGAAAAA. Full variable domain (missing parts from reference TRBV5-1 and TRBJ1-4): KAGVTQTPRYLIKTRGQQVTLSCSPISGHRSVSWYQQTPGQGLQFLFEYFSETQRNKGNFPGRFSGRQFSNSRSEMNVSTLELGDSALYLCASSLTGGNEKLFFGSGTQLSVL.

Points on this clone: The read gets to within 3 residues of the CDR3 end, and the germline J gene fills in the rest. The genes are TRBV20-1 and TRBJ1-1, with D hard to call. The germline gives CDR1 DFQATT, CDR2 SNEGSKA (reference sequence). This CDR3 comprises 13 residues. V dropped 7 bases and J dropped 1 base, with 13 bases sitting between them. This CDR3 reads CSGKERPNTEAFF. The sequenced part of the CDR3 DNA is TGCAGTGGGAAAGAGCGCCCGAACACTGAA.

On this clone itself: The read finishes 3 residues shy of the CDR3 end, and the germline J gene is used to complete it. The chain is built from TRBV30 and TRBJ2-1, with a weak D call TRBD1 (6 bases). The V gene lost 2 bases and the J gene lost 4 bases, with 15 bases spanning the gap. Germline V gene lookup returns CDR1 GTSNPN and CDR2 SVGIG (reference sequence). The CDR3 covers 15 residues. The sequenced CDR3 bases are TGTGCCTGGAGTTTATTCGGGCAGGGGTACAATGAG. Translated: CAWSLFGQGYNE. The entire CDR3 is CAWSLFGQGYNEQFF.

As for this clone: The read finishes 3 residues shy of the CDR3 end, and the germline J gene is used to complete it. The rearrangement links TRBV2 to TRBJ2-2; 8 bases are a match to TRBD1. CDR3 length: 13 amino acids. Trimming removed 5 bases from V and 9 bases from J; junction bases left unmatched: 5. CDR1 SNHLY and CDR2 FYNNEI come from the germline V gene. The covered CDR3 bases are TGTGCCAGCAGTCTGGACAGGGACAGGGAG. Translation gives CASSLDRDRE. The entire CDR3 is CASSLDRDRELFF.

Worth noting for this clone: Coverage ceases 3 residues before the CDR3 finishes, and the germline J gene fills in the end. V and J are TRBV7-6 and TRBJ1-4; 7 bases match TRBD1. Germline CDR1 is SGHVS and CDR2 is FNYEAQ. V lost 3 bases and J lost 8; bases outside the gene matches: 12. The CDR3 is 16 amino acids. Partial CDR3 DNA: TGTGCCAGCAGCTTGACGGGACAGCGGCAGGACGAAAAA. Its translation is CASSLTGQRQDEK. The complete CDR3 protein is CASSLTGQRQDEKLFF.

On this clone: The sequenced fragment ends 3 residues before the CDR3 boundary, so the rest is inferred from the germline J gene. The rearrangement links TRBV20-1 to TRBJ2-3; D call uncertain. V was cut by 5 bases and J by 2 bases, with 17 bases left in between. From germline, CDR1 is DFQATT and CDR2 SNEGSKA (reference sequence). The CDR3 consists of 15 residues. The CDR3 is CSAAQRRGNTDTQYF. CDR3 bases read: TGCAGTGCTGCCCAACGGCGCGGAAACACAGATACG.

In regard to this clone: The read ends 3 residues before the CDR3 terminus; that terminus is restored from the germline J gene. V usage is TRBV13 and J usage is TRBJ1-2; maybe TRBD1 (5 bases). CDR1 is PRHDT and CDR2 is FYEKMQ in the germline V gene (reference sequence). The CDR3 extends over 12 amino acids. The germline V and J ends were trimmed by 0 bases and 6 bases, with 5 bases remaining between them. CDR3 DNA (partial): TGTGCCAGCAGCTTAGGCAGGGATGGC. This sequence encodes CASSLGRDG. The full CDR3 protein reads CASSLGRDGYTF.

CDR3 DNA (partial): TGCGCCAGCAGGCCCGGGGGGGCTTACGAG. This sequence encodes CASRPGGAYE. The whole CDR3 is CASRPGGAYEQYF. The rearrangement links TRBV5-1 to TRBJ2-7, with 8 bases fitting TRBD2. The CDR3 end lies 3 residues beyond the end of the read and is filled in from the germline J gene. Germline CDR1 is SGHRS and CDR2 is YFSETQ. The ends lost 5 bases at V and 4 bases at J; junction bases unmatched: 5. The CDR3 runs 13 residues.

Notes on this clone: The read ends 3 residues before the CDR3 terminus; that terminus is restored from the germline J gene. This rearrangement joins TRBV20-1 to TRBJ1-2; TRBD1 matches at 7 bases. The CDR3 contains 15 residues. Trimming cost V 4 bases and J 2 bases; bases outside gene matches: 10. From germline, CDR1 is DFQATT and CDR2 SNEGSKA (reference sequence). The CDR3 here is CSANTQATGNYGYTF. Partial CDR3 DNA: TGCAGTGCTAACACGCAAGCGACAGGGAACTATGGC.

Comments on this clone: The CDR3 end lies 3 residues beyond the end of the read and is filled in from the germline J gene. The V gene is TRBV10-3, the J gene TRBJ2-7; 7 nucleotides align to TRBD1. The CDR3 totals 13 residues. Germline V gene lookup returns CDR1 ENHRY and CDR2 SYGVKD. Trimming removed 6 bases from V and 0 bases from J; junction bases left unmatched: 2. This chain's CDR3 is CAISDRASYEQYF. The DNA read from the CDR3 is TGTGCCATCAGCGACAGGGCCTCCTACGAG.

Note on this clone: The CDR3 end is not reached by the read, which stops 3 residues before it; the germline J gene fills it in. This sequence joins TRBV5-1 and TRBJ1-1; 7 bases are a match to TRBD1. This CDR3 has 14 residues. Germline values: CDR1 SGHRS, CDR2 YFSETQ. V gave up 4 bases and J gave up 1 base; unmatched junction bases: 4. The part of the CDR3 DNA that was read is TGCGCCAGCAGCACAGGGACAGCGAACACTGAA. It yields the protein CASSTGTANTE. The entire CDR3 reads CASSTGTANTEAFF.

In the case of this clone: From the germline J gene comes the end of the CDR3, since the read stops 3 residues before it. The chain carries TRBV7-3 and TRBJ1-1; D call uncertain. Germline V CDR1 and CDR2: SGHTA, FQGTGA. Deletions cut 2 bases from V and 1 base from J, with 14 bases between. This CDR3 is built from 16 residues. The part of the CDR3 DNA that was read is TGTGCCAGCAGCTTATATTGGGGTCGGGGGAACACTGAA. Translation gives CASSLYWGRGNTE. From start to end, the CDR3 is CASSLYWGRGNTEAFF.

Concerning this clone: The read terminates 3 residues before the CDR3 end, so the remaining end is supplied by the germline J gene. This chain joins TRBV2 and TRBJ2-7; perhaps TRBD1 as D (5 bases). The germline V and J ends were trimmed by 7 bases and 2 bases, with 12 bases remaining between them. CDR3 length: 13 amino acids. Germline V gene lookup returns CDR1 SNHLY and CDR2 FYNNEI. The sequenced part of the CDR3 DNA is TGTGCCAGCACCTACAGGTTCCCCTACGAG. Amino acid sequence: CASTYRFPYE. The entire CDR3 protein is CASTYRFPYEQYF.

With respect to this clone: The read falls 3 residues short of the CDR3 end, and the missing part is taken from the germline J gene. The chain couples TRBV6-2 or TRBV6-3 to TRBJ2-5; no firm D call. V gave up 0 bases and J gave up 1 base, with 9 bases separating them. CDR3 length: 15 residues. Germline V lookup: CDR1 MNHEY, CDR2 SVGEGT. CDR3 amino acids: CASSYSRHLQETQYF. The sequenced CDR3 bases are TGTGCCAGCAGTTACTCGAGACACCTCCAAGAGACC.